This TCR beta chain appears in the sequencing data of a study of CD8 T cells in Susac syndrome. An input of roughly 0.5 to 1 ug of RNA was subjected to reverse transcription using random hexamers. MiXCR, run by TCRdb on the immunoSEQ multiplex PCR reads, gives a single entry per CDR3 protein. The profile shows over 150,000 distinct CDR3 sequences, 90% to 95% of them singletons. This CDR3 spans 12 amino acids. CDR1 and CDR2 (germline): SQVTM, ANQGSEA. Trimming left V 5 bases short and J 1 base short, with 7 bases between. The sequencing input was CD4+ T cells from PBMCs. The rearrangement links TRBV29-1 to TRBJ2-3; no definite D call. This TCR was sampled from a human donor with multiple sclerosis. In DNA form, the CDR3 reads TGCAGCGTTCTTTCTCGCACAGATACGCAGTATTTT. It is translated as CSVLSRTDTQYF.